The present T cell receptor (beta chain) was sequenced within a study of cytomegalovirus exposure and HLA in healthy donors. Study results and caveats: Segments of the TCR beta V type were, in most cases, productive about 87% or about 30% of the time in an earlier analysis. A later analysis linked a missense DCLRE1C variant to TCR beta V- and J-gene trimming. It was reportedly the case that the classifier diagnosed cytomegalovirus status with high specificity and sensitivity.

At the time of sampling, donors were nominally healthy, though unrecorded immune exposures were likely. The CDR3 runs to 15 residues. The germline CDR1 and CDR2 sequences are ENHRY and SYGVKD. The junction had 0 bases not matched to a gene; V was cut back by 2 bases and J by 2 bases. The primer mix had 60 Vbeta and 13 Jbeta primers. Generated by immunoSEQ multiplex PCR, the TCRdb table keeps only in-frame clones and is missing some. The sample contains 130,000 to 150,000 clones, roughly 80% of which appear only once. This clone was counted a few times. Its antigen is currently unknown. This chain links TRBV10-3 with TRBJ2-6, with TRBD1 matching over 7 bases. The clonotype comes from a man younger than 35 in good health and CMV-seronegative. The sequencing input was PBMCs. Here the CDR3 DNA reads TGTGCCATCAGTGAGGGGACAGCTGGGGCCAACGTCCTGACTTTC. The encoded protein is CAISEGTAGANVLTF.